Here is one TCR beta chain with its context. Its specificity is unknown. This entry is derived from a study of blood T cells in healthy people across ages. The study's findings and limits: Roughly linear age-related decline in beta diversity appeared, significant by age about 37.

Primers used in a second PCR of roughly 7 to 12 cycles were a sample-barcoded 5' primer and a J-beta primer mix. TCRdb processed the 5' RACE reads anew with MiXCR; each CDR3 protein has one entry. This repertoire shows fewer than 1 million distinct CDR3 sequences, 40% to 50% found once; its top ten account for approximately 20%. CDR3 length: 14 residues. V lost 4 bases to trimming and J lost 11 bases, with 21 bases between them. CDR1 SGHNT and CDR2 YYREEE come from the germline V gene (reference sequence). The sequence was obtained from a man between 60 and 70 years old in good health. The gene calls are TRBV5-4 and TRBJ2-5; a weak D match, TRBD2 (5 bases). Material: blood. The CDR3 DNA reads as TGTGCCAGCAGCGCAACGGCCCCACCTGGGGAGCAGTACTTC. It translates to CASSATAPPGEQYF.